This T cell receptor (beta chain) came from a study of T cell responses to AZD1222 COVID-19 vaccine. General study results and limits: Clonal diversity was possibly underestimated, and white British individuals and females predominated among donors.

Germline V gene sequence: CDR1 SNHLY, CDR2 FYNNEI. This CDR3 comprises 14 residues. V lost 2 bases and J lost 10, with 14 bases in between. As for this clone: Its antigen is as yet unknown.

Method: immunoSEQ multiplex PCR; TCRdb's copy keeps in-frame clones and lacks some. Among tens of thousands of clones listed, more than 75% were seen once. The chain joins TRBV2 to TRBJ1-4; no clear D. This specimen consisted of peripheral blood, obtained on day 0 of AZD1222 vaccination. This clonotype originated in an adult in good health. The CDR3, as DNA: TGTGCCAGCAGTGAATTGGCAGGAATGGTAAAACTGTTTTTT. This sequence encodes CASSELAGMVKLFF. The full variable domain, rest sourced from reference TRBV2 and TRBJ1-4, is EPEVTQTPSHQVTQMGQEVILRCVPISNHLYFYWYRQILGQKVEFLVSFYNNEISEKSEIFDDQFSVERPDGSNFTLKIRSTKLEDSAMYFCASSELAGMVKLFFGSGTQLSVL.